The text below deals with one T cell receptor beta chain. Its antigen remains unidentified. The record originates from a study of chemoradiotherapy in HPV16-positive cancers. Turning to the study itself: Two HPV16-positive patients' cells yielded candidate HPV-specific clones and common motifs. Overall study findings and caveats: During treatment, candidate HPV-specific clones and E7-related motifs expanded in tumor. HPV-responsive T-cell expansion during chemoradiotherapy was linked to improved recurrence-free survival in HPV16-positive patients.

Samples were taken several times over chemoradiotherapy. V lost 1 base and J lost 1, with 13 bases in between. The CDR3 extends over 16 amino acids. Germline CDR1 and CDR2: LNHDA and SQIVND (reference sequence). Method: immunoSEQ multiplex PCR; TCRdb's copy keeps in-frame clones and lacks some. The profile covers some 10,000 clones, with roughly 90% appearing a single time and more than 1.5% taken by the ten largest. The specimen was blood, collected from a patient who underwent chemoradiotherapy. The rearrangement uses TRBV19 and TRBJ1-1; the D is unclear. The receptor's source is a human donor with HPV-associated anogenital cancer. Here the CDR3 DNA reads TGTGCCAGTAGTATAGTACCGACAAGTAAGAACACTGAAGCTTTCTTT. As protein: CASSIVPTSKNTEAFF. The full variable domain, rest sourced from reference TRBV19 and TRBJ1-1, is DGGITQSPKYLFRKEGQNVTLSCEQNLNHDAMYWYRQDPGQGLRLIYYSQIVNDFQKGDIAEGYSVSREKKESFPLTVTSAQKNPTAFYLCASSIVPTSKNTEAFFGQGTRLTVV.